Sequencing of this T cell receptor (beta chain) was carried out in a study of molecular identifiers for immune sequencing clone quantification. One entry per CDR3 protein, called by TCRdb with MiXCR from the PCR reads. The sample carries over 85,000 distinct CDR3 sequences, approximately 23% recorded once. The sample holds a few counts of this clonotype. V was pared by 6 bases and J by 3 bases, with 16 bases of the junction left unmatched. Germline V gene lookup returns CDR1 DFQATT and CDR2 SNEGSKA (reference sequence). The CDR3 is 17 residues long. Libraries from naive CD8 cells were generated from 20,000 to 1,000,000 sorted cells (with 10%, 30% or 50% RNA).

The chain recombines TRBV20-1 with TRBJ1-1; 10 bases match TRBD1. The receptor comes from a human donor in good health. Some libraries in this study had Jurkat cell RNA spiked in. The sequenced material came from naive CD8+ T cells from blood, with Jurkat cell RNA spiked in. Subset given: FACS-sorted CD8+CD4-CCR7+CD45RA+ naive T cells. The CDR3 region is CSAEDRGNKFGYTEAFF. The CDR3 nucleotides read TGCAGTGCAGAGGACAGGGGGAACAAATTTGGGTACACTGAAGCTTTCTTT.